A single sample gave rise to the 27 T cell receptor beta chains below, sequenced in a study of metastatic and nonmetastatic thyroid tumors. Using MiXCR, TCRdb reanalyzed the PCR reads. The repertoire holds under 8,000 clones, with around 29% as singletons. There were no patients who had received any treatment before thyroid surgery. Material: adjacent normal tissue. The receptor set was obtained from a male donor with papillary thyroid cancer or a benign thyroid nodule (not recorded which). Some clones in this sample may be carry-over from other donors' samples.

The V call is TRBV20-1, the J call TRBJ2-7; TRBD2 might be the D (6 bases). The germline gives CDR1 DFQATT, CDR2 SNEGSKA (reference sequence). The CDR3 is 14 amino acids. The V and J ends lost 5 bases and 4 bases respectively, with 18 bases between them. CDR3 in amino acids: CSAHRRSRGYEQYF. CDR3 DNA sequence: TGCAGTGCTCACCGACGGAGCCGGGGGTACGAGCAGTACTTC.

The sample holds a few counts of this clone. This sequence joins TRBV2 and TRBJ2-7; TRBD1 matches at 11 bases. The CDR3 covers 15 residues. J gave up 2 bases and V 4 bases, and 4 bases lay outside the gene matches. Per the germline V gene, CDR1 is SNHLY and CDR2 is FYNNEI. The DNA of the CDR3 is TGTGCCAGCAGTGCCGGGACAGGGGGAGCCTACGAGCAGTACTTC. It translates to CASSAGTGGAYEQYF.

The chain has TRBV6-1 and TRBJ2-2; TRBD1 or TRBD2 may be the D gene (5 bases each). V was pared by 5 bases and J by 5 bases, with 18 bases between. The CDR3 loop spans 16 amino acids. CDR1 is MNHNS, CDR2 SASEGT, per germline. The CDR3 protein is CASSRSPGTGTGELFF. The CDR3 bases are TGTGCCAGCAGTCGAAGTCCCGGGACGGGGACCGGGGAGCTGTTTTTT.

This clone was recorded many times. The chain employs TRBV19 and TRBJ1-3; D possibly corresponds to TRBD1 (5 bases). Trimming took off 6 bases at V and 0 bases at J, with 12 bases between the two ends. CDR3 size: 15 residues. Germline-derived CDR1 and CDR2 are LNHDA and SQIVND (reference sequence). In nucleotides, the CDR3 is TGTGCCAGTAGACCGGACACCATCTCTGGAAACACCATATATTTT. This encodes CASRPDTISGNTIYF.

The J gene is TRBJ2-1, the V gene TRBV7-3; D is ambiguous. The CDR3 has 13 amino acids. CDR1 SGHTA and CDR2 FQGTGA come from the germline V gene. Trimming stripped 0 bases from V and 5 bases from J, with 5 bases between. In nucleotides, the CDR3 is TGTGCCAGCAGCTTAACCGGGCACAATGAGCAGTTCTTC. This codes for CASSLTGHNEQFF. The full variable domain, rest sourced from reference TRBV7-3 and TRBJ2-1, is GAGVSQTPSNKVTEKGKYVELRCDPISGHTALYWYRQSLGQGPEFLIYFQGTGAADDSGLPNDRFFAVRPEGSVSTLKIQRTERGDSAVYLCASSLTGHNEQFFGPGTRLTVL.

This chain connects TRBV7-9 to TRBJ1-1; D is unclear. Germline V gives CDR1 SEHNR, CDR2 FQNEAQ (reference sequence). Trimming removed 5 bases at V and 4 bases at J, with 8 bases between. This CDR3 has 12 residues. Here the CDR3 DNA reads TGTGCCAGCAGCCCAAGGCCCACTGAAGCTTTCTTT. Residues: CASSPRPTEAFF.

This rearrangement joins TRBV2 to TRBJ2-3; 9 bases line up with TRBD2. J was trimmed by 3 bases and V by 8 bases; bases with no gene match: 9. CDR1 and CDR2 (germline): SNHLY, FYNNEI. The CDR3 has 15 amino acids. Here the CDR3 DNA reads TGTGCCAGCCTAGACGGGGGACTAGCAACAGATACGCAGTATTTT. This sequence encodes CASLDGGLATDTQYF.

This clone came up many times. It may be a read error: a sequence one base away is much more abundant. The chain joins TRBV19 to TRBJ1-5, with D unresolved. In germline, CDR1 is LNHDA, CDR2 SQIVND (reference sequence). The length of the CDR3 is 13 residues. V was trimmed by 4 bases and J by 5 bases, leaving 9 bases between them. CDR3 coding DNA: TGTGCCAGTAGTAGGGGAATCGATCAGCCCCAGCATTTT. Encoded protein: CASSRGIDQPQHF.

This clone has only a few counts. The chain uses TRBV6-1 and TRBJ2-7, with 8 bases that match TRBD2. Germline assignment: CDR1 MNHNS and CDR2 SASEGT. CDR3 size: 16 residues. With 9 bases clipped from V and 3 bases from J, the junction kept 16 bases outside the gene matches. DNA for the CDR3: TGTGCCAGTAGACACACTTTTCACGGGAGGGTCTACGAGCAGTACTTC. It specifies CASRHTFHGRVYEQYF.

This clone was seen more than once but under ten times. The chain couples TRBV24-1 to TRBJ2-7, with D perhaps matching TRBD1 (6 bases). This CDR3 has 15 residues. The ends were cut back, 4 bases at V and 0 bases at J, with 12 bases in the middle. The germline gives CDR1 KGHDR, CDR2 SFDVKD. The CDR3 DNA sequence: TGTGCCACCAGTGACCTCCGGGACACCTCCTACGAGCAGTACTTC. As protein: CATSDLRDTSYEQYF.

The chain couples TRBV5-1 to TRBJ2-7; 10 bases line up with TRBD1. The CDR3 extends over 14 amino acids. Germline V gene lookup returns CDR1 SGHRS and CDR2 YFSETQ. Losses at the gene ends were 7 bases for V and 3 bases for J; bases not matched to a gene: 7. The CDR3 sequence is CASSGTGAVYEQYF. The CDR3 region has the DNA TGCGCCAGCTCCGGGACAGGGGCCGTCTACGAGCAGTACTTC.

This chain connects TRBV27 to TRBJ2-5, with no clear D. The germline CDR1 and CDR2 sequences are MNHEY and SMNVEV (reference sequence). The CDR3 runs 15 residues. Trimming removed 6 bases at V and 0 bases at J, with 14 bases between. CDR3 nucleotide sequence: TGTGCCAGCAGCCAAAATCTAGGAGACCAAGAGACCCAGTACTTC. Translating it yields CASSQNLGDQETQYF.

In the case of this clone: At one end, the junction sequence differs from germline, possibly due to a read error. The chain couples TRBV6-1 to TRBJ1-1; D is uncertain. The CDR3 loop spans 13 amino acids. Germline V gene sequence: CDR1 MNHNS, CDR2 SASEGT. CDR3 protein: CDSTGPGESEAFF. DNA of the CDR3: TGTGACAGCACCGGGCCTGGGGAGAGTGAAGCTTTCTTT.

This rearrangement joins TRBV5-1 to TRBJ2-3; D may match TRBD1 or TRBD2 (5 bases each). The germline V gene encodes CDR1 SGHRS and CDR2 YFSETQ. With 4 bases removed from V and 5 bases from J, the gap between germline ends came to 17 bases. The CDR3 extends over 15 amino acids. CDR3 sequence (DNA): TGCGCCAGCAGCCTGGGGACCGGAGTGGGAGATACGCAGTATTTT. Amino acid sequence: CASSLGTGVGDTQYF.

The V gene is TRBV7-9, the J gene TRBJ2-7; 7 nucleotides match TRBD2. V gave up 5 bases and J gave up 5 bases; unmatched junction bases: 12. The length of the CDR3 is 15 residues. Germline lookup yields CDR1 SEHNR and CDR2 FQNEAQ (reference sequence). The CDR3 DNA reads as TGTGCCAGCAGCGGTCGGACTAGTTCGTTCGACGAGCAGTACTTC. Residues: CASSGRTSSFDEQYF.

Worth noting for this clone: The same CDR3 arises from other DNA sequences in this sample as well. The V call is TRBV12-3 or TRBV12-4, the J call TRBJ2-2, with 11 nucleotides matching TRBD1. Trimming took 4 bases from V and 5 from J; bases not matched to a gene: 9. The CDR3 sequence is 17 residues long. The CDR3 DNA sequence: TGTGCCAGCAGTTGGACAGTCGGGACAGGGGGAACCGGGGAGCTGTTTTTT. It translates to CASSWTVGTGGTGELFF.

The rearrangement links TRBV7-8 to TRBJ2-7; TRBD1 might be the D (6 bases). Trimming pared 0 bases from V and 7 bases from J, leaving 13 bases between. CDR1 and CDR2 from the germline V gene are SGHVS and FQNEAQ. The length of the CDR3 is 14 residues. DNA of the CDR3: TGTGCCAGCAGCTTAGCGATACAGGGTCGGGAGCAGTACTTC. This translates into CASSLAIQGREQYF.

This clone was picked up a small number of times. J is TRBJ1-2 and V is TRBV12-3 or TRBV12-4; the D is unclear. The CDR3 has 14 residues. V was shortened by 5 bases and J by 5 bases, with 15 bases between the two germline ends. CDR3 DNA: TGTGCCAGCAGTGCAGCAGCGCGTAATTATGGCTACACCTTC. This gives the protein CASSAAARNYGYTF.

This clone has just a few counts. The conserved final phenylalanine or tryptophan is absent from the CDR3, which likely points to a read error. The chain carries TRBV5-6 and TRBJ1-4, with unresolved D. The germline V gene encodes CDR1 SGHDT and CDR2 YYEEEE. The V gene lost 1 base and the J gene lost 4 bases, with 8 bases spanning the gap. This CDR3 comprises 14 residues. The CDR3 nucleotides read TGTGCCAGCAGCTTGAAACAGCTTAATGAAAAACTGTTTCTT. Protein product: CASSLKQLNEKLFL.

The chain uses TRBV19 and TRBJ2-5; D gene uncertain. Germline V lookup: CDR1 LNHDA, CDR2 SQIVND (reference sequence). V lost 5 bases and J lost 5, with 6 bases in between. The CDR3 sequence is 11 residues long. CDR3 coding DNA: TGTGCCAGTAGTCTGCAGGAGACCCAGTACTTC. Amino acid sequence: CASSLQETQYF.

In this sample, this clone turned up many times. The chain couples TRBV27 to TRBJ2-1; 7 bases are a match to TRBD2. The length of the CDR3 is 16 residues. Germline V gene lookup returns CDR1 MNHEY and CDR2 SMNVEV (reference sequence). V was pared by 6 bases and J by 0 bases, with 8 bases of the junction left unmatched. The CDR3 bases are TGTGCCAGCAGCTTAAGAGCGGGGAGCTCCTACAATGAGCAGTTCTTC. Translating it yields CASSLRAGSSYNEQFF.

This chain connects TRBV28 to TRBJ2-1; D unclear. Germline V gene sequence: CDR1 MDHEN, CDR2 SYDVKM. Trimming took 3 bases from V and 6 from J, leaving 12 bases between them. This CDR3 is 14 amino acids long. In DNA, the CDR3 is TGTGCCAGCAGTTTGCTGTCGCACTGCAATGAGCAGTTCTTC. Translated: CASSLLSHCNEQFF. Complete variable domain (other parts from reference TRBV28 and TRBJ2-1): DVKVTQSSRYLVKRTGEKVFLECVQDMDHENMFWYRQDPGLGLRLIYFSYDVKMKEKGDIPEGYSVSREKKERFSLILESASTNQTSMYLCASSLLSHCNEQFFGPGTRLTVL.

There are many counts of this clone. The CDR3 does not close with the conserved phenylalanine or tryptophan, likely indicating a read error. This chain connects TRBV9 to TRBJ1-1; 7 positions agree with TRBD1. This CDR3 region has 15 residues. V dropped 0 bases and J dropped 5; count of bases not matched to a gene: 7. Germline values: CDR1 SGDLS, CDR2 YYNGEE. The CDR3 spells CASSVADRVGTEAFS. CDR3 coding DNA: TGTGCCAGCAGCGTAGCCGACAGGGTGGGAACTGAAGCTTTCTCT.

This clone is classed as medium-sized. The chain joins TRBV6-5 to TRBJ1-3; D uncertain. Germline V gene sequence: CDR1 MNHEY, CDR2 SVGAGI. This CDR3 is built from 15 residues. Trimming took off 0 bases at V and 1 base at J, with 7 bases between the two ends. CDR3 loop: CASSYSYNSGNTIYF. The CDR3 bases are TGTGCCAGCAGTTACTCGTATAATTCTGGAAACACCATATATTTT.

V usage is TRBV28 and J usage is TRBJ1-5; 8 bases align to TRBD1. This CDR3 comprises 15 residues. CDR1 MDHEN and CDR2 SYDVKM come from the germline V gene. The V gene end was trimmed by 5 bases and the J gene end by 4 bases; junction bases not matched to a gene: 7. CDR3 nucleotides: TGTGCCAGCAGTCCCCGCTACAGGGGGAATCAGCCCCAGCATTTT. Residues: CASSPRYRGNQPQHF.

The J gene is TRBJ2-1, the V gene TRBV6-1; D is possibly TRBD1 (6 bases). The V end was cut by 6 bases, the J end by 0 bases, with 15 bases between. The CDR3 has 16 amino acids. Looked up from germline, CDR1 is MNHNS and CDR2 is SASEGT. This CDR3 is CASRNLGGVSYNEQFF. In nucleotides, the CDR3 is TGTGCCAGCAGGAACCTAGGGGGAGTCTCCTACAATGAGCAGTTCTTC.

There are a few counts of this clone. The CDR3 nucleotides read TGTGCCAGCAGTTACTCGGGGTCTTACGAGCAGTACTTC. The encoded protein is CASSYSGSYEQYF. The V call is TRBV6-6, the J call TRBJ2-7, with unresolved D. CDR1 and CDR2 (germline): MNHNY, SVGAGI (reference sequence). Between the trimmed V and J ends, which lost 0 bases and 4 bases, there was a span of 7 bases. The CDR3 runs to 13 residues.